Ten or more counts support the clone carrying this T cell receptor (beta chain). The data were taken from a study of CD8 T cells in ankylosing spondylitis. TCRdb independently ran MiXCR on the 5' RACE reads; one entry per CDR3 protein. The sample comprises roughly 220,000 distinct CDR3 sequences, roughly 10% of which are singletons, and less than 25% rests with the top ten. This TCR was recovered from a male donor with ankylosing spondylitis or in good health (not recorded which). Sequencing was done on a sample of blood, either unsorted or a sorted T cell fraction (not recorded which).

CDR3 sequence (DNA): TGTGCCAGCAGCCTACAACTGGGTACGCAGTATTTT. Its protein product is CASSLQLGTQYF. The rearrangement joins TRBV7-2 to TRBJ2-3, with unresolved D. Germline V gene sequence: CDR1 SGHTA, CDR2 FQGNSA. The CDR3 sequence is 12 residues long. V was shortened by 5 bases and J by 8 bases, with 11 bases between the two germline ends.